The rows below give T cell receptor beta chains drawn from one sample of a study of blood T cell repertoires in COVID-19. Profiling relied on immunoSEQ multiplex PCR, and the TCRdb table lists in-frame clones only, not all of them. The sample has roughly 63,000 clones, roughly 74% seen once; the top ten hold roughly 27%. Input material: peripheral blood. Source of these receptors: a woman older than 75 with acute or convalescent COVID-19. Each CDR3 is given with its conserved first and last residue. The D gene is left open where the match is weak. Not all rows give a size; the values are once, few, many and, for expanded clones, a class.

clone_size,d_call,v_call,j_call,cdr3_aa,cdr3_nt
NA,TRBD2,TRBV7-2,TRBJ2-1,CASSLRLAGNEQFF,TGTGCCAGCAGCTTAAGACTAGCGGGAAATGAGCAGTTCTTC
once,TRBD1,TRBV18,TRBJ1-3,CASSPYRGEGNTIYF,TGTGCCAGCTCACCATACAGGGGTGAAGGAAACACCATATATTTT
NA,NA,TRBV5-4,TRBJ1-1,CASSSYTRGTEAFF,TGTGCCAGCAGCTCTTATACTCGGGGCACTGAAGCTTTCTTT
few,NA,TRBV28,TRBJ1-5,CASSLGGAGNQPQHF,TGTGCCAGCAGTTTAGGGGGGGCTGGCAATCAGCCCCAGCATTTT
NA,TRBD1,TRBV4-3,TRBJ1-4,CASSQDRQGDEKLFF,TGCGCCAGCAGCCAAGATCGACAGGGAGATGAAAAACTGTTTTTT
NA,TRBD1,TRBV6-5,TRBJ1-2,CASSYGTGGLYGYTF,TGTGCCAGCAGTTACGGGACAGGGGGTCTCTATGGCTACACCTTC
NA,TRBD1,TRBV2,TRBJ2-5,CASRTDRGRRKETQYF,TGTGCCAGCAGGACTGACAGGGGGCGCAGAAAAGAGACCCAGTACTTC
NA,NA,TRBV19,TRBJ2-1,CASSSRDTNSYNEQFF,TGTGCCAGTAGTTCTCGGGACACCAACTCCTACAATGAGCAGTTCTTC
NA,NA,TRBV27,TRBJ2-5,CASSLSGGEETQYF,TGTGCCAGCAGTTTATCGGGGGGAGAAGAGACCCAGTACTTC
NA,NA,TRBV9,TRBJ1-2,CASSVAGGRNGYTF,TGTGCCAGCAGCGTAGCCGGGGGGCGAAATGGCTACACCTTC
once,NA,TRBV6-5,TRBJ2-5,CASTKEGFPQETQYF,TGTGCCAGCACGAAAGAGGGATTTCCTCAAGAGACCCAGTACTTC
NA,TRBD1,TRBV27,TRBJ2-3,CASSPPGQNTQYF,TGTGCCAGCAGTCCACCGGGACAGAATACGCAGTATTTT
NA,NA,TRBV11-2,TRBJ2-6,CASSLDLVSGANVLTF,TGTGCCAGCAGCTTAGATCTCGTCTCTGGGGCCAACGTCCTGACTTTC
few,NA,TRBV4-1,TRBJ1-1,CASSQVGARGPEAFF,TGCGCCAGCAGCCAAGTGGGGGCCCGTGGCCCTGAAGCTTTCTTT
NA,TRBD1,TRBV28,TRBJ2-7,CASSPRQGVYYEQYF,TGTGCCAGCAGTCCTAGACAGGGGGTTTATTACGAGCAGTACTTC
NA,NA,TRBV10-3,TRBJ1-5,CAISEPGPDQPQHF,TGTGCCATCAGTGAGCCAGGGCCCGATCAGCCCCAGCATTTT
NA,TRBD2,TRBV5-3,TRBJ2-2,CARSCLGNSSGSFIGELFF,TGTGCCAGAAGCTGCTTGGGCAACTCGAGCGGGAGTTTTATCGGGGAGCTGTTTTTT
few,NA,TRBV9,TRBJ1-3,CASSVVDDSGNTIYF,TGTGCCAGCAGCGTAGTCGATGACTCAGGAAACACCATATATTTT
NA,TRBD2,TRBV4-1,TRBJ2-7,CASSLIGTSGRAGYEQYF,TGCGCCAGCAGCCTTATCGGGACTAGCGGGAGGGCTGGATACGAGCAGTACTTC
NA,TRBD2,TRBV28,TRBJ2-7,CASRDSGRAVDF,TGTGCCAGCAGGGATAGCGGGAGGGCCGTCGACTTC
NA,NA,TRBV6-5,TRBJ1-1,CASTPLQGNTEAFF,TGTGCCAGCACACCTTTGCAGGGGAACACTGAAGCTTTCTTT
once,NA,TRBV10-1,TRBJ2-6,CASSEGVFLGGANVLTF,TGCGCCAGCAGTGAGGGAGTATTTTTAGGTGGGGCCAACGTCCTGACTTTC
once,NA,TRBV28,TRBJ1-2,CASSPNPTGTPYGYTF,TGTGCCAGCAGCCCAAATCCCACCGGGACACCGTATGGCTACACCTTC
NA,NA,TRBV7-2,TRBJ2-7,CASRVQGQLYEQYF,TGTGCCAGCAGGGTTCAAGGACAGCTCTACGAGCAGTACTTC
NA,NA,TRBV5-3,TRBJ2-1,CARSPGLRPFGEQFF,TGTGCCAGAAGCCCGGGACTGCGCCCCTTCGGGGAGCAGTTCTTC
NA,TRBD1,TRBV18,TRBJ1-6,CASSPGTGRSPLHF,TGTGCCAGCTCACCCGGGACAGGGCGTTCACCCCTCCACTTT
NA,TRBD1,TRBV30,TRBJ1-4,CAWSAGTANEKLFF,TGTGCCTGGAGTGCCGGGACAGCAAATGAAAAACTGTTTTTT
NA,TRBD1,TRBV6-5,TRBJ1-2,CASSYVGQGLNYGYTF,TGTGCCAGCAGTTACGTTGGACAGGGGCTTAACTATGGCTACACCTTC
NA,TRBD2,TRBV28,TRBJ2-7,CASPPGGLSGSYEQYF,TGTGCCAGCCCCCCGGGGGGGCTAAGTGGCTCCTACGAGCAGTACTTC
NA,NA,TRBV18,TRBJ1-5,CASSPQGSNQPQHF,TGTGCCAGCTCACCTCAGGGTAGCAATCAGCCCCAGCATTTT
few,NA,TRBV7-2,TRBJ1-5,CASSPSRGSGQPQHF,TGTGCCAGCAGCCCGTCGCGGGGGAGCGGCCAGCCCCAGCATTTT
NA,TRBD2,TRBV19,TRBJ2-7,CASSISLAGLHEQYF,TGTGCCAGTAGTATTAGCCTAGCGGGACTCCACGAGCAGTACTTC
once,NA,TRBV29-1,TRBJ2-1,CSVEVSDGTLSSYNEQFF,TGCAGCGTTGAAGTGTCTGATGGGACTCTGAGCTCCTACAATGAGCAGTTCTTC
NA,NA,TRBV11-3,TRBJ2-3,CASSLDTSRYTQYF,TGTGCCAGCAGCTTAGATACTAGCCGCTATACGCAGTATTTT
few,NA,TRBV7-2,TRBJ2-7,CASSPEEGEQYF,TGTGCCAGCAGCCCGGAGGAAGGCGAGCAGTACTTC
NA,TRBD1,TRBV18,TRBJ2-7,CASSSRDRALKEQYF,TGTGCCAGCTCATCACGGGACAGGGCGTTAAAAGAGCAGTACTTC
NA,NA,TRBV28,TRBJ1-5,CASRSTGSTPNQPQHF,TGTGCCAGCAGATCGACGGGAAGCACCCCTAATCAGCCCCAGCATTTT
once,NA,TRBV6-2/TRBV6-3,TRBJ1-1,CASSTFPPGAFF,TGTGCCAGCAGTACCTTTCCCCCAGGAGCTTTCTTT
few,TRBD2,TRBV3-1/TRBV3-2,TRBJ2-3,CASSQDLLAGYQGDTQYF,TGTGCCAGCAGCCAAGATTTACTAGCGGGGTACCAGGGGGATACGCAGTATTTT
NA,TRBD1,TRBV6-5,TRBJ1-2,CASSPVDRGYGYTF,TGTGCCAGCAGTCCCGTAGACAGGGGCTATGGCTACACCTTC
NA,NA,TRBV19,TRBJ1-1,CASSRKAGPANTEAFF,TGTGCCAGCAGCCGGAAAGCGGGACCGGCGAACACTGAAGCTTTCTTT
NA,NA,TRBV30,TRBJ2-3,CAWSTGPPSNTDTQYF,TGTGCCTGGAGTACAGGGCCCCCCTCGAACACAGATACGCAGTATTTT
NA,NA,TRBV6-5,TRBJ2-7,CASSWEGVTISYEQYF,TGTGCCAGCAGTTGGGAGGGGGTTACGATCTCCTACGAGCAGTACTTC
NA,TRBD1,TRBV7-2,TRBJ1-5,CASSQDRGLQPQHF,TGTGCCAGCAGTCAGGACAGGGGGCTTCAGCCCCAGCATTTT
NA,NA,TRBV5-4,TRBJ1-2,CASSSPGGGVYGYTF,TGTGCCAGCAGCTCCCCCGGCGGGGGAGTCTATGGCTACACCTTC
once,TRBD1,TRBV7-2,TRBJ1-1,CASSFPAGGRNEAFF,TGTGCCAGCAGCTTTCCGGCAGGGGGCAGGAATGAAGCTTTCTTT
NA,TRBD2,TRBV28,TRBJ2-7,CASSHTTSGRAREQYF,TGTGCCAGCAGCCACACCACTAGCGGGAGGGCCAGGGAGCAGTACTTC
NA,TRBD2,TRBV6-6,TRBJ2-1,CASTGLAGSYNEQFF,TGTGCCAGCACAGGGCTAGCGGGTTCCTACAATGAGCAGTTCTTC
NA,TRBD1,TRBV11-2,TRBJ2-6,CASSLGVQDRAGANVLTF,TGTGCCAGCAGCTTAGGGGTCCAGGACAGGGCTGGGGCCAACGTCCTGACTTTC
few,TRBD1,TRBV28,TRBJ2-7,CASSTPGQGYEQYF,TGTGCCAGCAGTACGCCGGGACAGGGGTACGAGCAGTACTTC
NA,NA,TRBV7-8,TRBJ2-5,CASSLLGGNWETQYF,TGTGCCAGCAGCTTATTGGGGGGTAACTGGGAGACCCAGTACTTC